These 21 T cell receptor beta chains came from one sample sequenced in a study of T-cell memory formation after mild COVID-19 (dated by TCRdb to the early 2020s). Libraries came from 5' RACE. This sample was sequenced with an Illumina NovaSeq 6000. TCRdb passed the public sequencing reads through fastp at Q25 and MiXCR, retaining productive beta sequences. Entries that share a CDR3 protein sequence are merged under the most common genes and DNA. Here the sample has 11,000 to 15,000 distinct CDR3 sequences; roughly a fifth occur a single time. Roughly 50% of the sample is in the top ten clones. Sequencing was performed on PBMCs or a T cell subset sorted from them (not recorded which). Receptors originate from an adult woman who had mild COVID-19 (a few samples of this study predate the infection). The sample titles of this study are shuffled in the database, so cell type and time point are left out; the donor was told from shared clones.

This clonotype came up many times. The rearrangement links TRBV4-3 to TRBJ1-1, with 7 bases fitting TRBD1. Germline V gene data show CDR1 as LGHNA and CDR2 as YSLEER. This CDR3 spans 15 amino acids. V lost 1 base and J lost 0; bases outside the gene matches: 2. The CDR3 region is CASSQVQGMNTEAFF. DNA for the CDR3: TGCGCCAGCAGCCAAGTACAGGGGATGAACACTGAAGCTTTCTTT.

This clonotype was picked up many times. The chain uses TRBV5-4 and TRBJ2-1; 11 nucleotides line up with TRBD2. Trimming at V came to 4 bases and at J to 3 bases, leaving 9 bases not matched to a gene. This CDR3 comprises 17 residues. CDR1 is SGHNT and CDR2 is YYREEE in the germline V gene (reference sequence). The CDR3: CASSPTGLAEIYNEQFF. CDR3 sequence (DNA): TGTGCCAGCAGCCCCACGGGACTAGCGGAAATCTACAATGAGCAGTTCTTC.

The chain couples TRBV12-3 or TRBV12-4 to TRBJ2-3, with TRBD2 matching over 8 bases. V shed 2 bases, J shed 0 bases, and the junction held 4 bases outside the gene matches. The CDR3 has 16 residues. The CDR3: CASSLIGGRSTDTQYF. CDR3 coding DNA: TGTGCCAGCAGTTTAATCGGCGGGAGGAGCACAGATACGCAGTATTTT.

This clonotype was counted at least ten times. The V call is TRBV30, the J call TRBJ1-1, with a weak D call TRBD1 (6 bases). The germline gives CDR1 GTSNPN, CDR2 SVGIG (reference sequence). V was pared by 1 base and J by 5 bases, with 20 bases between. The CDR3 contains 16 residues. CDR3 protein: CAWSDPLDGGGTEAFF. The CDR3 nucleotides are TGTGCCTGGAGTGACCCCTTGGACGGAGGGGGGACTGAAGCTTTCTTT. The full variable domain, rest sourced from reference TRBV30 and TRBJ1-1, is SQTIHQWPATLVQPVGSPLSLECTVEGTSNPNLYWYRQAAGRGLQLLFYSVGIGQISSEVPQNLSASRPQDRQFILSSKKLLLSDSGFYLCAWSDPLDGGGTEAFFGQGTRLTVV.

This clonotype was counted ten times or more. V is TRBV5-6 and J is TRBJ2-7; 15 nucleotides match TRBD2. The CDR3 extends over 21 amino acids. Per the germline V gene, CDR1 is SGHDT and CDR2 is YYEEEE. J lost 0 bases, V lost 4 bases, and 17 bases had no gene match. The CDR3 DNA sequence: TGTGCCAGCAGCGGAGACCCAATTGGGACTAGCGGGAGGCTAATCTCCTACGAGCAGTACTTC. Protein sequence: CASSGDPIGTSGRLISYEQYF.

The table lists this clonotype with many counts. V gene TRBV7-9 combines with J gene TRBJ2-2, with 9 bases matching TRBD2. Looked up from germline, CDR1 is SEHNR and CDR2 is FQNEAQ (reference sequence). This CDR3 has 23 residues. J was trimmed by 1 base and V by 5 bases; bases with no gene match: 26. CDR3 nucleotide sequence: TGTGCCAGCAGCCTCCCCTCGACTAGCGGCGACCCCAAATTAACACAGAACACCGGGGAGCTGTTTTTT. Its translation is CASSLPSTSGDPKLTQNTGELFF.

Many counts were recorded for this clonotype. CDR3 residues: CATSRGWVEKDTQYF. CDR3 nucleotides: TGTGCCACCAGCAGAGGTTGGGTGGAAAAAGATACGCAGTATTTT. This sequence joins TRBV15 and TRBJ2-3; D unresolved. V lost 1 base and J lost 5, with 13 bases in between. The CDR3 consists of 15 residues. Germline lookup yields CDR1 LNHNV and CDR2 YYDKDF (reference sequence).

In this sample, this clonotype turned up many times. The rearrangement joins TRBV14 to TRBJ2-3; TRBD2 matches 9 bases. The J segment lost 2 bases and the V segment lost 0 bases, leaving 9 bases of the junction unmatched. Germline V gene data show CDR1 as SGHDN and CDR2 as FVKESK. The CDR3 covers 18 residues. CDR3 sequence reads: CASSQDSAGGPLTDTQYF. DNA for the CDR3: TGTGCCAGCAGCCAAGATTCGGCGGGGGGGCCCCTCACAGATACGCAGTATTTT.

This clonotype was seen many times. The J gene is TRBJ1-6, the V gene TRBV5-6; 7 positions agree with TRBD1. In germline, CDR1 is SGHDT, CDR2 YYEEEE. The V and J ends lost 7 bases and 0 bases, in that order; junction bases with no gene match: 10. The CDR3 has 17 residues. The CDR3 DNA follows: TGTGCCAGCTCCCCACAGGGGACGAGCTCCTATAATTCACCCCTCCACTTT. This sequence encodes CASSPQGTSSYNSPLHF. Combining the CDR3 with reference TRBV5-6 and TRBJ1-6 gives the whole variable domain DAGVTQSPTHLIKTRGQQVTLRCSPKSGHDTVSWYQQALGQGPQFIFQYYEEEERQRGNFPDRFSGHQFPNYSSELNVNALLLGDSALYLCASSPQGTSSYNSPLHFGNGTRLTVT.

There are many counts of this clonotype. This chain joins TRBV7-8 and TRBJ2-7; 10 nucleotides line up with TRBD1. With V trimmed by 5 bases and J by 1 base, 5 bases remained unmatched. The CDR3 totals 15 residues. CDR1 and CDR2 from the germline V gene are SGHVS and FQNEAQ. CDR3 region: CASSPTGQGSYEQYF. The CDR3 DNA is TGTGCCAGCAGCCCGACGGGACAGGGGTCCTACGAGCAGTACTTC.

The chain recombines TRBV7-9 with TRBJ1-2, with D possibly TRBD1 on 6 matching bases. V dropped 5 bases and J dropped 0 bases, with 19 bases sitting between them. The CDR3 sequence is 17 residues long. CDR1 and CDR2 from the germline V gene are SEHNR and FQNEAQ (reference sequence). CDR3 sequence reads: CASSKQGRTFSNYGYTF. DNA for the CDR3: TGTGCCAGCAGCAAACAGGGCCGAACCTTCTCTAACTATGGCTACACCTTC.

This clonotype was recorded many times. The rearrangement joins TRBV12-3 or TRBV12-4 to TRBJ2-3, with a tentative D call TRBD2 (6 bases). V lost 0 bases and J lost 1, with 8 bases in between. The CDR3 runs 15 residues. CDR3 in DNA: TGTGCCAGCAGTTTAGCGGGAGGCGGCACAGATACGCAGTATTTT. Translating gives CASSLAGGGTDTQYF.

This clonotype appeared many times. This chain links TRBV12-3 or TRBV12-4 with TRBJ2-3; D call uncertain. The CDR3 is 13 amino acids. V gave up 7 bases and J gave up 0 bases, with 8 bases separating them. CDR3 in amino acids: CASTPVSTDTQYF. The CDR3 nucleotides are TGTGCCAGCACCCCCGTTAGCACAGATACGCAGTATTTT.

The gene calls are TRBV7-9 and TRBJ2-1; possibly TRBD1 for D (6 bases). Trimming cost V 2 bases and J 10 bases, with 9 bases left between them. This CDR3 contains 12 residues. Germline V CDR1 and CDR2: SEHNR, FQNEAQ (reference sequence). This CDR3 is CASSLPGQEQFF. In DNA, the CDR3 is TGTGCCAGCAGCTTACCGGGACAAGAGCAGTTCTTC.

In its sample, this clonotype was seen many times. V gene TRBV20-1 combines with J gene TRBJ1-2, with a possible D match to TRBD1 (5 bases). The CDR3 covers 17 residues. Germline V gene data show CDR1 as DFQATT and CDR2 as SNEGSKA (reference sequence). V lost 1 base to trimming and J lost 4 bases, with 22 bases between them. For the CDR3, the DNA is TGCAGTGCTAGAGGTCGACACCGGGACCCTAGGGTCTATGGCTACACCTTC. Encoded protein: CSARGRHRDPRVYGYTF.

CDR3 in amino acids: CASSSGGAARTEAFF. For the CDR3, the DNA is TGTGCCAGCAGCTCAGGGGGCGCGGCTCGGACTGAAGCTTTCTTT. This chain uses TRBV7-2 with TRBJ1-1, with 8 bases lining up with TRBD1. In germline, CDR1 is SGHTA, CDR2 FQGNSA. J gave up 5 bases and V 4 bases, and 9 bases lay outside the gene matches. This CDR3 has 15 amino acids.

This clonotype showed up many times. V gene TRBV9 combines with J gene TRBJ1-3; 7 bases fit TRBD1. CDR1 and CDR2 from the germline V gene are SGDLS and YYNGEE. With 2 bases clipped from V and 7 bases from J, the junction kept 12 bases outside the gene matches. This CDR3 is built from 16 residues. Written as DNA, the CDR3 is TGTGCCAGCAGCGTTGGACAGGACATCCCCTGGAACACCATATATTTT. The encoded protein is CASSVGQDIPWNTIYF. Combining the CDR3 with reference TRBV9 and TRBJ1-3 gives the whole variable domain DSGVTQTPKHLITATGQRVTLRCSPRSGDLSVYWYQQSLDQGLQFLIQYYNGEERAKGNILERFSAQQFPDLHSELNLSSLELGDSALYFCASSVGQDIPWNTIYFGEGSWLTVV.

This clonotype was detected ten times or more. This chain joins TRBV20-1 and TRBJ2-7; 13 nucleotides match TRBD2. Unmatched junction bases numbered 11, after V lost 3 bases and J lost 0 bases. CDR3 length equals 18 residues. CDR1 DFQATT and CDR2 SNEGSKA come from the germline V gene (reference sequence). The CDR3 bases are TGCAGTGCTAGCTCAAGGACTAGCGGGAGTCTAAGCTCCTACGAGCAGTACTTC. Its protein is CSASSRTSGSLSSYEQYF.

This clonotype was observed at least ten times. The chain is built from TRBV13 and TRBJ2-5, with 12 bases lining up with TRBD2. Germline V CDR1 and CDR2: PRHDT, FYEKMQ (reference sequence). The CDR3 sequence is 15 residues long. V lost 5 bases, J lost 5 bases, and 6 bases stayed unmatched. CDR3 nucleotides: TGTGCCAGCAGCAAACTAGCGGGAGGCAGGGAGACCCAGTACTTC. Its protein product is CASSKLAGGRETQYF.

V usage is TRBV7-6 and J usage is TRBJ2-1; D is possibly TRBD1 (6 bases). Trimming took off 1 base at V and 8 bases at J, with 15 bases between the two ends. This CDR3 is 15 amino acids long. Germline CDR1 SGHVS, CDR2 FNYEAQ. The CDR3 reads CASSLEDGRGHEQFF. The CDR3 coding sequence is TGTGCCAGCAGCTTAGAGGATGGCAGGGGACATGAGCAGTTCTTC.

Relative to its sample, this clonotype is medium-sized. The gene calls are TRBV4-1 and TRBJ2-1; TRBD1 is a possible D gene (6 bases). CDR1 and CDR2 from the germline V gene are MGHRA and YSYEKL. V gave up 4 bases and J gave up 0 bases, with 13 bases separating them. The CDR3 has 16 amino acids. The CDR3, as DNA: TGCGCCAGCAGCCTCCAGGGGCGGAGCTCCTACAATGAGCAGTTCTTC. Protein: CASSLQGRSSYNEQFF.